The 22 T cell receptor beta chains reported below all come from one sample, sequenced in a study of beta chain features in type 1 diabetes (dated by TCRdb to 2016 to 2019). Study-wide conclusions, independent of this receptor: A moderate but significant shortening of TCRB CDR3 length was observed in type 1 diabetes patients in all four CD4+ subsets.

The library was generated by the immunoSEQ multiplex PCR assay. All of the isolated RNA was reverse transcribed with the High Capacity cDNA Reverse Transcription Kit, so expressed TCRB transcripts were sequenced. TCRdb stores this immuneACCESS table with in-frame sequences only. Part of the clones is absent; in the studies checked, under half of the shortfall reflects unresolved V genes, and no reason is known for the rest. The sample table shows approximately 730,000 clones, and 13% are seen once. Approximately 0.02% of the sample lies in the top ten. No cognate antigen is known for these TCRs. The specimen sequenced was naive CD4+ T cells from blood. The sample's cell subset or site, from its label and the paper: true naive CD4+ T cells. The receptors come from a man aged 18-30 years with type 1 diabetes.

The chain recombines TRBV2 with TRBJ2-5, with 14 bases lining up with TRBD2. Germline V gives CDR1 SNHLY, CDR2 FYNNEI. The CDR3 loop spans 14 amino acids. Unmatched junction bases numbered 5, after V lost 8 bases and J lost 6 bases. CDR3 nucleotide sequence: TGTGCCAGCTCTGGGACTAGCGGGGGCAAGACCCAGTACTTC. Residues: CASSGTSGGKTQYF.

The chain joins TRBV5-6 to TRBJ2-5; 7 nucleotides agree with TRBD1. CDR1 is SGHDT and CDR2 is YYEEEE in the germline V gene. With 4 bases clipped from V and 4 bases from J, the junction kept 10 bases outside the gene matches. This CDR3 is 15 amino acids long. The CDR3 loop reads CASSPRQGWRETQYF. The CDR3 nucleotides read TGTGCCAGCAGCCCCCGACAGGGATGGAGAGAGACCCAGTACTTC. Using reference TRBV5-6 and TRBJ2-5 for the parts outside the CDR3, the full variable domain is DAGVTQSPTHLIKTRGQQVTLRCSPKSGHDTVSWYQQALGQGPQFIFQYYEEEERQRGNFPDRFSGHQFPNYSSELNVNALLLGDSALYLCASSPRQGWRETQYFGPGTRLLVL.

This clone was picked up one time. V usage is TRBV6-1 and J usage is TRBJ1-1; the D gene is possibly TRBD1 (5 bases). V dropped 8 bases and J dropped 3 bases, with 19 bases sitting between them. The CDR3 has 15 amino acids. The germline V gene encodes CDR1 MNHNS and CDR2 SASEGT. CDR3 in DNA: TGTGCCAGCGTTAGCCGGGGGAGCGGTGACACTGAAGCTTTCTTT. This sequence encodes CASVSRGSGDTEAFF.

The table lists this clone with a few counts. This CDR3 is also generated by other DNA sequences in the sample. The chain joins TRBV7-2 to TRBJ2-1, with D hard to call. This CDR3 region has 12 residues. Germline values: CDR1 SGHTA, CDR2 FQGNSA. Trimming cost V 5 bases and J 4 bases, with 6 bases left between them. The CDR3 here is CASSRTYNEQFF. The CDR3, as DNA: TGTGCCAGCAGCAGAACTTACAATGAGCAGTTCTTC.

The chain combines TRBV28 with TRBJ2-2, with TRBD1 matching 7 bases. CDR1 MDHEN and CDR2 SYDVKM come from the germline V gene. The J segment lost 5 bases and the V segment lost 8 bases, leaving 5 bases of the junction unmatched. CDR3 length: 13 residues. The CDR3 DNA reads TGTGCCAGCGTCACAGGGGTTACCGGGGAGCTGTTTTTT. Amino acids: CASVTGVTGELFF.

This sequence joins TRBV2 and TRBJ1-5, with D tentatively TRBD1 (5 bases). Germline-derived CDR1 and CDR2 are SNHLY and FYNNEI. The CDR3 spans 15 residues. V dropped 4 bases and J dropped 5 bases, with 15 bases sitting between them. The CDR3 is CASSGTLLGDQPQHF. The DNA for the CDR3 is TGTGCCAGCAGTGGGACACTCTTAGGTGATCAGCCCCAGCATTTT.

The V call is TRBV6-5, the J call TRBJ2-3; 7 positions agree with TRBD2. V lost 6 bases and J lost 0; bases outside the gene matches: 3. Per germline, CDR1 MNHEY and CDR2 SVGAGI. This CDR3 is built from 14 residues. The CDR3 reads CASSRGESTDTQYF. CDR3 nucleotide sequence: TGTGCCAGCAGCCGGGGGGAGAGCACAGATACGCAGTATTTT.

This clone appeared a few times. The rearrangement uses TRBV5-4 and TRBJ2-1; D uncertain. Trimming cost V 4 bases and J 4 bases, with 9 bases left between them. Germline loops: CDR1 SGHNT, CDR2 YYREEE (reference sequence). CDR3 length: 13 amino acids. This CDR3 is CASSTASYNEQFF. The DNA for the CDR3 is TGTGCCAGCAGCACCGCATCGTACAATGAGCAGTTCTTC.

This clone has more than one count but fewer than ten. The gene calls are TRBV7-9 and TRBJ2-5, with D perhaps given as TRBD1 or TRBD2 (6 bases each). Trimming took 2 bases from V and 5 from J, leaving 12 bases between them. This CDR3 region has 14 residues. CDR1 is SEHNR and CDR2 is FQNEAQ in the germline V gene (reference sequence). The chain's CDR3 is CASSLIGGGETQYF. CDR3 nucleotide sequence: TGTGCCAGCAGCTTAATCGGGGGCGGTGAGACCCAGTACTTC.

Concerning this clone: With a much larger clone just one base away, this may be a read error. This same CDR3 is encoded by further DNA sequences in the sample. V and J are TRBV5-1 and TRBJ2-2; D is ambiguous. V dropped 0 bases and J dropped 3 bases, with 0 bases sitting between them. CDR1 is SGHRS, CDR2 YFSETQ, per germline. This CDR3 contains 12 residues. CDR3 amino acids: CASSLDTGELFF. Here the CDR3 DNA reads TGCGCCAGCAGCTTGGACACCGGGGAGCTGTTTTTT.

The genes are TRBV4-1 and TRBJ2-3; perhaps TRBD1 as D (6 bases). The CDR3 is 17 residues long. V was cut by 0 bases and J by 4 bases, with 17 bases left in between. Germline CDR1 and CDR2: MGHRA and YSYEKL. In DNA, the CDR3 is TGCGCCAGCAGCCAAGATCGTAGGACAGAGGGGCCAGATACGCAGTATTTT. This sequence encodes CASSQDRRTEGPDTQYF.

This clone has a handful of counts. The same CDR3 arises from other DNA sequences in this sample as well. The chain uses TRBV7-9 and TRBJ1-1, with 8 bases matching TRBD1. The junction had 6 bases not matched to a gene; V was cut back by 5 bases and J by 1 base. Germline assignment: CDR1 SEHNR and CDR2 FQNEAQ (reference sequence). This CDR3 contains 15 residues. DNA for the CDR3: TGTGCCAGCAGCGCCGGACAGGGAGGGAACACTGAAGCTTTCTTT. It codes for CASSAGQGGNTEAFF.

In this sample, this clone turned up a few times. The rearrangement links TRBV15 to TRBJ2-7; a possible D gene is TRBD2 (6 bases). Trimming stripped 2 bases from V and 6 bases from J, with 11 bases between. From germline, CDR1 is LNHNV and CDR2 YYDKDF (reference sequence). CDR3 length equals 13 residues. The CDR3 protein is CATSRPLGGEQYF. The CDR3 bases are TGTGCCACCAGCAGACCTTTGGGGGGCGAGCAGTACTTC. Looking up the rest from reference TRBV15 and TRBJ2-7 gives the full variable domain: DAMVIQNPRYQVTQFGKPVTLSCSQTLNHNVMYWYQQKSSQAPKLLFHYYDKDFNNEADTPDNFQSRRPNTSFCFLDIRSPGLGDTAMYLCATSRPLGGEQYFGPGTRLTVT.

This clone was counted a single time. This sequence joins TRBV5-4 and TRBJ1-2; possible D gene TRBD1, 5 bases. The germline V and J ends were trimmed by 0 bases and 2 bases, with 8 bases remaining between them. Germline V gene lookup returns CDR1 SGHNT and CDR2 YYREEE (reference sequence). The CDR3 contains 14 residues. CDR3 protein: CASSLAGRNYGYTF. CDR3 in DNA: TGTGCCAGCAGCTTGGCAGGGAGAAACTATGGCTACACCTTC.

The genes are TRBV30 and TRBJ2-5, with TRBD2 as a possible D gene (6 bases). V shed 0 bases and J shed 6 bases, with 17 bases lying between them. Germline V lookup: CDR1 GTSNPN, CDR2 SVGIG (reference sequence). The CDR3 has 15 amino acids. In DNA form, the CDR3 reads TGTGCCTGGAGTGTATCCGGGGGTATTCTGAAGACCCAGTACTTC. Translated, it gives CAWSVSGGILKTQYF.

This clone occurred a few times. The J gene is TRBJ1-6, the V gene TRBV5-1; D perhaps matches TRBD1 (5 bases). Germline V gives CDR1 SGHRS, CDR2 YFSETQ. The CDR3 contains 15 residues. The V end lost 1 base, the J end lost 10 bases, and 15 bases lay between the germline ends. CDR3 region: CASSLRAGLGSPLHF. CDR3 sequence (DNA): TGCGCCAGCAGCTTGAGGGCAGGGCTAGGATCACCCCTCCACTTT.

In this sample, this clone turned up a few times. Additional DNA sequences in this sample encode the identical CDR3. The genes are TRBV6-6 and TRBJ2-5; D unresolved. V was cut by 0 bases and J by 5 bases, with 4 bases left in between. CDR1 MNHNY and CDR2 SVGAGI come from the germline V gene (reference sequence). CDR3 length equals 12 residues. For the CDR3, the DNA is TGTGCCAGCAGTTACTCGAAGGAGACCCAGTACTTC. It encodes CASSYSKETQYF.

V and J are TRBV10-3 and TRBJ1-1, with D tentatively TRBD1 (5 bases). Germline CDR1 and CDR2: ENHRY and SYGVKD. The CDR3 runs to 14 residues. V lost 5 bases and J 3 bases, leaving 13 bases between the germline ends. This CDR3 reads CAISWGTVDTEAFF. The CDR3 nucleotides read TGTGCCATCAGTTGGGGGACGGTGGACACTGAAGCTTTCTTT.

The CDR3 loop is CASSRQVPGEQYF. CDR3 DNA: TGTGCCAGCAGCCGACAGGTCCCCGGCGAGCAGTACTTC. V gene TRBV2 combines with J gene TRBJ2-7; D possibly corresponds to TRBD1 (6 bases). V was pared by 6 bases and J by 6 bases, with 15 bases between. Germline lookup yields CDR1 SNHLY and CDR2 FYNNEI. The CDR3 is made up of 13 amino acids.

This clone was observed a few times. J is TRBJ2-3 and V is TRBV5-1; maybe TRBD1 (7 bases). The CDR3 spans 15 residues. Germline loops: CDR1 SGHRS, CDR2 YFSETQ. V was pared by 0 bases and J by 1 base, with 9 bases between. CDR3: CASSLGRGRTDTQYF. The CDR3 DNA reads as TGCGCCAGCAGCTTGGGGAGGGGGCGCACAGATACGCAGTATTTT. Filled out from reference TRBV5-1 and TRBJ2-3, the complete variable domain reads KAGVTQTPRYLIKTRGQQVTLSCSPISGHRSVSWYQQTPGQGLQFLFEYFSETQRNKGNFPGRFSGRQFSNSRSEMNVSTLELGDSALYLCASSLGRGRTDTQYFGPGTRLTVL.

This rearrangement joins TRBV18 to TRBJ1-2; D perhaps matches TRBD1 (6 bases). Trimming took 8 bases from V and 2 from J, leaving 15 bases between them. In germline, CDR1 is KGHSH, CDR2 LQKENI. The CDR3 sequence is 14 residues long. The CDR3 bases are TGTGCCAGCAGGACCTCGGGGACAAACTATGGCTACACCTTC. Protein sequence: CASRTSGTNYGYTF.

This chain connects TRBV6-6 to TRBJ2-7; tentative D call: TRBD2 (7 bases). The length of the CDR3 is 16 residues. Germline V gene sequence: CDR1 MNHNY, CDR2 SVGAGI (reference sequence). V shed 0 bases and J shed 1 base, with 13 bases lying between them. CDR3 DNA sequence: TGTGCCAGCAGTTACTCGCGGCGGGGGACATCCTACGAGCAGTACTTC. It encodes CASSYSRRGTSYEQYF.